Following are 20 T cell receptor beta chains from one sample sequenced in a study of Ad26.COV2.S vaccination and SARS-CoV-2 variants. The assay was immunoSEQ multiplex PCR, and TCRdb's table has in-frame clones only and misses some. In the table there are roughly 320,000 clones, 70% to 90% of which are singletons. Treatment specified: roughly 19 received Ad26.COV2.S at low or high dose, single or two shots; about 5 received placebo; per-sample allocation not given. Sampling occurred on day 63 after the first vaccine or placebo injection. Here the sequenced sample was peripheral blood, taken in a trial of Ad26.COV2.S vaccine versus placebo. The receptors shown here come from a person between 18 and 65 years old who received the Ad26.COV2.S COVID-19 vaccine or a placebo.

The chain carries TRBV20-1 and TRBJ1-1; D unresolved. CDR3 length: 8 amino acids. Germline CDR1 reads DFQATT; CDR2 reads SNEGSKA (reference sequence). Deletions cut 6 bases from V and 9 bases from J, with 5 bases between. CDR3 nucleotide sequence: TGCAGTGCCATCCAAGCTTTCTTT. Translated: CSAIQAFF.

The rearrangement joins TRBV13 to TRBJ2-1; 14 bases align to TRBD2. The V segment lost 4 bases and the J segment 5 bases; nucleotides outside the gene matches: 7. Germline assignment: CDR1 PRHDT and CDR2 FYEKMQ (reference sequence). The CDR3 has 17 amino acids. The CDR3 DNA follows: TGTGCCAGCAGCTCGACCCCGGGACTAGCGGGGGACAATGAGCAGTTCTTC. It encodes CASSSTPGLAGDNEQFF.

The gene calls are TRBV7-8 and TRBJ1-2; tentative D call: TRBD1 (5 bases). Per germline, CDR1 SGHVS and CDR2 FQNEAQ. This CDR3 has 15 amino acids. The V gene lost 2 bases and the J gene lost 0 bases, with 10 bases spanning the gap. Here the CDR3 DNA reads TGTGCCAGCAGCTTAAGGCAGGGAGCTAACTATGGCTACACCTTC. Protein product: CASSLRQGANYGYTF.

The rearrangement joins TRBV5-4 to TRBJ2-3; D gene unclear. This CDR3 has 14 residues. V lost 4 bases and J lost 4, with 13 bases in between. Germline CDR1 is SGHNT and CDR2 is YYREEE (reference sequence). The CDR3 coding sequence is TGTGCCAGCAGCCATACTACCTCCGCAGATACGCAGTATTTT. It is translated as CASSHTTSADTQYF.

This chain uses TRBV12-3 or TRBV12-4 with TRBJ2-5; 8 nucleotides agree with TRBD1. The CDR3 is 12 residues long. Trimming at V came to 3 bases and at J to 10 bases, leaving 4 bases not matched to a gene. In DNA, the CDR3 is TGTGCCAGCAGTTTCCAGGGGGCCGGCCAGTACTTC. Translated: CASSFQGAGQYF.

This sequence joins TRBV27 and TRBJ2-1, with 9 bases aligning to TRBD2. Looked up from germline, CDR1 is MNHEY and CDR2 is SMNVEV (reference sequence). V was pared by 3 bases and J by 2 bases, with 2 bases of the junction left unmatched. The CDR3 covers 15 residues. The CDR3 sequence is CASSFRGGAYNEQFF. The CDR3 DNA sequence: TGTGCCAGCAGTTTCCGCGGGGGGGCCTACAATGAGCAGTTCTTC.

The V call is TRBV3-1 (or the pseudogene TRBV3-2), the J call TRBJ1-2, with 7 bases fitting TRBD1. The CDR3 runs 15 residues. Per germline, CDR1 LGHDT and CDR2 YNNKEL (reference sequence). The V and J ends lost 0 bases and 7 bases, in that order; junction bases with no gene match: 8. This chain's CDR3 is CASSQDPAGGLGYTF. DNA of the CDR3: TGTGCCAGCAGCCAAGATCCGGCAGGGGGTCTTGGCTACACCTTC.

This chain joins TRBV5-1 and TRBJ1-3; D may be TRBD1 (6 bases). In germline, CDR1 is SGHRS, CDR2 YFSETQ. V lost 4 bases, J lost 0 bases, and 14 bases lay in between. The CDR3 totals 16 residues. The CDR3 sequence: CASSPGQLTSGNTIYF. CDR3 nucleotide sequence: TGCGCCAGCAGCCCTGGACAGCTCACCTCTGGAAACACCATATATTTT.

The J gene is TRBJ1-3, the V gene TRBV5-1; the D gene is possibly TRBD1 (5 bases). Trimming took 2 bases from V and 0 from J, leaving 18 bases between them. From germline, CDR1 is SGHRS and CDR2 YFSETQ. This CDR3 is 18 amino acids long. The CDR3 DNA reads TGCGCCAGCAGCTTAACCCCGGGACGGTCGTCCTCTGGAAACACCATATATTTT. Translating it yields CASSLTPGRSSSGNTIYF.

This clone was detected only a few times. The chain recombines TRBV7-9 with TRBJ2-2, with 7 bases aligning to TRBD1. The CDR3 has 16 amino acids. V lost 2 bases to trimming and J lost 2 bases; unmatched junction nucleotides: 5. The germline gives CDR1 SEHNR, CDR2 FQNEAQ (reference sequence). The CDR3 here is CASSLRDSLNTGELFF. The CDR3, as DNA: TGTGCCAGCAGCTTACGGGACAGCCTTAACACCGGGGAGCTGTTTTTT.

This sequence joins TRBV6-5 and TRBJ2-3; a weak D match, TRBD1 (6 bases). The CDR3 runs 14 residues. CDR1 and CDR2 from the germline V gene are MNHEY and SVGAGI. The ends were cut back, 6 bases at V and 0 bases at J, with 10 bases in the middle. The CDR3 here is CASRWTVSTDTQYF. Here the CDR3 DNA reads TGTGCCAGCAGATGGACAGTGAGCACAGATACGCAGTATTTT.

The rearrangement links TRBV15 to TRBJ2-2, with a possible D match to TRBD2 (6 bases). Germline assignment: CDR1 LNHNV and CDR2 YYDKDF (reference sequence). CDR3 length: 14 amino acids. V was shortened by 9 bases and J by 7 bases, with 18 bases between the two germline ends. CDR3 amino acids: CATGTGLASGELFF. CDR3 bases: TGTGCCACGGGTACGGGACTGGCAAGCGGGGAGCTGTTTTTT.

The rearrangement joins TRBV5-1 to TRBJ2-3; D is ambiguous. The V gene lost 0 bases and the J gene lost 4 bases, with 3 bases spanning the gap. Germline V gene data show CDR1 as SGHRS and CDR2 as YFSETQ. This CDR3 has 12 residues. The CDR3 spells CASSLVPDTQYF. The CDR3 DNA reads TGCGCCAGCAGCTTGGTTCCAGATACGCAGTATTTT.

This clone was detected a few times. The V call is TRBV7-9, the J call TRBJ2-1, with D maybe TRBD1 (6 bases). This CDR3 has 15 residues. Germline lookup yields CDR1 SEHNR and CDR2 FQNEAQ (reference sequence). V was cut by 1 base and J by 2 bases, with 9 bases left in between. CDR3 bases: TGTGCCAGCAGCTTAGACGAGGGGGCCTACAATGAGCAGTTCTTC. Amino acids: CASSLDEGAYNEQFF.

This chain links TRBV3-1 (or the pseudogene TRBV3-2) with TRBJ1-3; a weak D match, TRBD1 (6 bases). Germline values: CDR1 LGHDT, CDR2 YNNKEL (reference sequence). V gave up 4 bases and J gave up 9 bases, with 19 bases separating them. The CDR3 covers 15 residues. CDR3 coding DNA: TGTGCCAGCAGCCGTCCCGGGACAAGTACGGTCACCATATATTTT. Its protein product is CASSRPGTSTVTIYF.

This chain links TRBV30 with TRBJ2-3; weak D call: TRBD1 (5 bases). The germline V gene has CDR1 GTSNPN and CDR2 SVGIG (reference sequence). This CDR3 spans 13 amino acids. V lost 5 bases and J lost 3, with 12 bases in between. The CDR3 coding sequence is TGTGCCTGGCTCTATAGGGGTACAGATACGCAGTATTTT. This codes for CAWLYRGTDTQYF.

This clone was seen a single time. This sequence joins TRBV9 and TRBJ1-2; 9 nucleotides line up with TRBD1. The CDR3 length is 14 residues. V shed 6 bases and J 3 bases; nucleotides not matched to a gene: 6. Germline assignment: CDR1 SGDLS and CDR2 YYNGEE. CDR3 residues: CASTDRGNYYGYTF. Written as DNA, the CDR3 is TGTGCCAGCACGGACAGGGGAAATTACTATGGCTACACCTTC.

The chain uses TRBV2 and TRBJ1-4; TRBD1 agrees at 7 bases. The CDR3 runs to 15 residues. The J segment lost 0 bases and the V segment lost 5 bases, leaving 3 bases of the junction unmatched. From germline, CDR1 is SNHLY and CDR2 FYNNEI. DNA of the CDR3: TGTGCCAGCAGTCGACAGGGAACAACTAATGAAAAACTGTTTTTT. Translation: CASSRQGTTNEKLFF.

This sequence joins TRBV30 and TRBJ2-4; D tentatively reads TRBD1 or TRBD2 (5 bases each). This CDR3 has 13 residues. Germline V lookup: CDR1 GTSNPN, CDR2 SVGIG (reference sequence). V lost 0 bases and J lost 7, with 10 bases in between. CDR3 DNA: TGTGCCTGGAGTGTAGCTGGGGGTAACATTCAGTACTTC. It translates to CAWSVAGGNIQYF.

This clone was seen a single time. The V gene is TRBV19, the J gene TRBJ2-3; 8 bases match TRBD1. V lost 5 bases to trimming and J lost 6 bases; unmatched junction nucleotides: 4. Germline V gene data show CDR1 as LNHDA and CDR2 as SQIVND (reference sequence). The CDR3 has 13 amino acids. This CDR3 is CASSPDRADTQYF. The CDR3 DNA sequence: TGTGCCAGTAGTCCGGACAGGGCTGATACGCAGTATTTT.